These T cell receptor beta chains were read from a single sample in a study of T cell responses to AZD1222 COVID-19 vaccine. Libraries were prepared by immunoSEQ multiplex PCR; TCRdb keeps only in-frame clonotypes and omits some of them. The table has 90,000 to 150,000 clones, roughly 90% seen once. Sequences were derived from peripheral blood, sampled on day 0 of AZD1222 vaccination. These receptors were taken from an adult in good health. CDR3s include the opening cysteine and the closing phenylalanine or tryptophan. The order of the fields is J gene, D gene, V gene, clone size, CDR3 DNA, CDR3 protein. The D gene is left open where the match is weak. Only part of the rows carry a size: once, few, many, or a class if the clone is expanded.

J: TRBJ1-2
D: -
V: TRBV27
size: -
DNA: TGTGCCAGCAGTAGAAACACAGCTAACTATGGCTACACCTTC
CDR3: CASSRNTANYGYTF

J: TRBJ1-2
D: -
V: TRBV6-6
size: -
DNA: TGTGCCAGCAGTTACTCCTCAGCTTTCTATGGCTACACCTTC
CDR3: CASSYSSAFYGYTF

J: TRBJ1-2
D: -
V: TRBV4-2
size: -
DNA: TGTGCCAGCAGCCAAGAACCAGGGGTGGAGGGCTACACCTTC
CDR3: CASSQEPGVEGYTF

J: TRBJ1-1
D: -
V: TRBV6-5
size: -
DNA: TGTGCCAGCACAGACAACAAAAGGGGGACTGAAGCTTTCTTT
CDR3: CASTDNKRGTEAFF

J: TRBJ1-2
D: -
V: TRBV12-3/TRBV12-4
size: once
DNA: TGTGCCAGCAGTTTCCCCCCCATGGGCTACACCTTC
CDR3: CASSFPPMGYTF

J: TRBJ1-1
D: -
V: TRBV9
size: -
DNA: TGTGCCAGCAGCGTAGAAAGTTACGGGAACACTGAAGCTTTCTTT
CDR3: CASSVESYGNTEAFF

J: TRBJ2-1
D: TRBD1
V: TRBV18
size: few
DNA: TGTGCCAGCTCATCGACGGGACAGGGGGCTCTGAATGAGCAGTTCTTC
CDR3: CASSSTGQGALNEQFF

J: TRBJ2-1
D: -
V: TRBV19
size: -
DNA: TGTGCCAGTAGTATTGTGAATGAGCAGTTCTTC
CDR3: CASSIVNEQFF

J: TRBJ2-3
D: -
V: TRBV5-4
size: -
DNA: TGTGCCAGCAGCCCCCCCGGATCTTCTGCGGCAGATACGCAGTATTTT
CDR3: CASSPPGSSAADTQYF

J: TRBJ1-4
D: -
V: TRBV4-2
size: -
DNA: TGTGCCAGCAGCCCTGGCGCTGAAAAACTGTTTTTT
CDR3: CASSPGAEKLFF

J: TRBJ2-1
D: -
V: TRBV29-1
size: -
DNA: TGCAGCGTTGGGCCCCGCCTGGGGGACAATGAGCAGTTCTTC
CDR3: CSVGPRLGDNEQFF

J: TRBJ1-4
D: -
V: TRBV27
size: -
DNA: TGTGCCAGCAGTTTTAGGCGGTTTCCTGCAACTAATGAAAAACTGTTTTTT
CDR3: CASSFRRFPATNEKLFF

J: TRBJ2-2
D: -
V: TRBV2
size: once
DNA: TGTGCCAGCAGTGAAGCCGTAGGGGGACGGGGCAAACTCAACACCGGGGAGCTGTTTTTT
CDR3: CASSEAVGGRGKLNTGELFF

J: TRBJ2-1
D: TRBD1
V: TRBV6-2/TRBV6-3
size: -
DNA: TGTGCCAGCAGTCCCCGGACAGGGGGTAGTGAGTTCTTC
CDR3: CASSPRTGGSEFF

J: TRBJ2-1
D: -
V: TRBV9
size: -
DNA: TGTGCCAGCAGCGTAACCAACAATGAGCAGTTCTTC
CDR3: CASSVTNNEQFF

J: TRBJ2-7
D: -
V: TRBV10-3
size: -
DNA: TGTGCCATCAGTGTAGGGGACACCTACGAGCAGTACTTC
CDR3: CAISVGDTYEQYF

J: TRBJ2-1
D: -
V: TRBV2
size: -
DNA: TGTGCCAGCAGTGAAGTGGGAGGTTTCTTC
CDR3: CASSEVGGFF

J: TRBJ1-1
D: -
V: TRBV19
size: -
DNA: TGTGCCAGTAGTATCCCAGCAGGTGGTATCGCTGAAGCTTTCTTT
CDR3: CASSIPAGGIAEAFF

J: TRBJ1-1
D: -
V: TRBV6-6
size: once
DNA: TGTGCCAGCAGAGCCCCAGGCGACACTGAAGCTTTCTTT
CDR3: CASRAPGDTEAFF

J: TRBJ1-6
D: TRBD1
V: TRBV6-4
size: once
DNA: TGTGCCAGCAGTGAAACGGGACAGGGTAATTCACCCCTCCACTTT
CDR3: CASSETGQGNSPLHF

J: TRBJ2-1
D: -
V: TRBV2
size: few
DNA: TGTGCCAGCAGTGGGGGGGGGCTTCCCTACAATGAGCAGTTCTTC
CDR3: CASSGGGLPYNEQFF

J: TRBJ2-2
D: TRBD1
V: TRBV5-1
size: -
DNA: TGCGCCAGCAGCTATATCCCCGGGACAGGGGACGCCGGGGAGCTGTTTTTT
CDR3: CASSYIPGTGDAGELFF

J: TRBJ1-6
D: TRBD1
V: TRBV29-1
size: -
DNA: TGCAGCGTTGGGGACAGGGGTAATTCACCCCTCCACTTT
CDR3: CSVGDRGNSPLHF

J: TRBJ2-7
D: -
V: TRBV7-9
size: -
DNA: TGTGCCAGCAGCTTAATGGAGACAAGGGGCCACGAGCAGTACTTC
CDR3: CASSLMETRGHEQYF

J: TRBJ1-1
D: -
V: TRBV20-1
size: once
DNA: TGCAGTGCTCGCTTTACGGAAGCTTTCTTT
CDR3: CSARFTEAFF

J: TRBJ2-2
D: TRBD2
V: TRBV11-2
size: -
DNA: TGTGCCAGCAGCTCACGAAACAGACTAGCACGCACCGGGGAGCTGTTTTTT
CDR3: CASSSRNRLARTGELFF

J: TRBJ2-2
D: TRBD1
V: TRBV19
size: -
DNA: TGTGCCAGTAGTATAGGTGACAGGGGTAACACCGGGGAGCTGTTTTTT
CDR3: CASSIGDRGNTGELFF

J: TRBJ2-3
D: -
V: TRBV11-2
size: -
DNA: TGTGCCAGCAGCTCCCTCCTCTCCGGAGGAGATACGCAGTATTTT
CDR3: CASSSLLSGGDTQYF

J: TRBJ2-3
D: -
V: TRBV5-6
size: -
DNA: TGTGCCAGCAGCTTGAAGACTCCTGGAAAGGCAGATACGCAGTATTTT
CDR3: CASSLKTPGKADTQYF

J: TRBJ1-2
D: TRBD1
V: TRBV7-9
size: -
DNA: TGTGCCAGCAGCCGGCAGGGGGGAGCTGGCTACACCTTC
CDR3: CASSRQGGAGYTF

J: TRBJ2-7
D: TRBD1
V: TRBV7-6
size: -
DNA: TGTGCCAGCAGCTTAGCCCCAGGGGGCTACATCTACGAGCAGTACTTC
CDR3: CASSLAPGGYIYEQYF

J: TRBJ1-2
D: TRBD1
V: TRBV27
size: -
DNA: TGTGCCAGCAGCTATATCCGACAGGGGAAACAGCTGTATGGCTACACCTTC
CDR3: CASSYIRQGKQLYGYTF

J: TRBJ2-7
D: TRBD2
V: TRBV2
size: few
DNA: TGTGCCAGCAGTGAGGGGCTAGCGGGGGGGCTCTACGAGCAGTACTTC
CDR3: CASSEGLAGGLYEQYF

J: TRBJ2-1
D: -
V: TRBV7-3
size: -
DNA: TGTGCCAGCAGCTTATTCCCTACCAATGAGCAGTTCTTC
CDR3: CASSLFPTNEQFF

J: TRBJ2-7
D: TRBD1
V: TRBV7-3
size: -
DNA: TGTGCCAGCAGCTTACGACAGGGGGCTAGCTACGAGCAGTACTTC
CDR3: CASSLRQGASYEQYF

J: TRBJ1-2
D: -
V: TRBV9
size: -
DNA: TGTGCCAGCAGCGTAGGAGTCTCCGGAATTAACTATGGCTACACCTTC
CDR3: CASSVGVSGINYGYTF

J: TRBJ1-2
D: -
V: TRBV19
size: -
DNA: TGTGCCAGTACCACCACCAGGGGCGGCTACACCTTC
CDR3: CASTTTRGGYTF

J: TRBJ2-5
D: -
V: TRBV6-1
size: -
DNA: TGTGCCAGCAGTGAAGCACAGGGATCTGAGACCCAGTACTTC
CDR3: CASSEAQGSETQYF

J: TRBJ2-7
D: -
V: TRBV19
size: -
DNA: TGTGCCAGTAGTATGAATCCGGCGGGGTACGAGCAGTACTTC
CDR3: CASSMNPAGYEQYF

J: TRBJ1-2
D: -
V: TRBV6-5
size: -
DNA: TGTGCCAGCAGTCCCCGAGGGAACTATGGCTACACCTTC
CDR3: CASSPRGNYGYTF

J: TRBJ1-1
D: -
V: TRBV5-1
size: few
DNA: TGCGCCAGCAGTCTTGAAATACAGGGCTGGGGAACTGAAGCTTTCTTT
CDR3: CASSLEIQGWGTEAFF

J: TRBJ1-6
D: -
V: TRBV7-8
size: once
DNA: TGTGCCAGCAGCCTAATGTCCAGCTTTTATAATTCACCCCTCCACTTT
CDR3: CASSLMSSFYNSPLHF

J: TRBJ1-3
D: -
V: TRBV5-6
size: -
DNA: TGTGCCAGCAGCTTATTCAACACCATATATTTT
CDR3: CASSLFNTIYF

J: TRBJ2-5
D: TRBD2
V: TRBV19
size: -
DNA: TGTGCCACCAAACGGGGGGTGGGGGAGACCCAGTACTTC
CDR3: CATKRGVGETQYF

J: TRBJ1-2
D: -
V: TRBV12-5
size: -
DNA: TGTGCTAGTGGCGAATTATCAGGATATGGCTACACCTTC
CDR3: CASGELSGYGYTF

J: TRBJ1-3
D: -
V: TRBV11-2
size: once
DNA: TGTGCCAGCAGCCCTGTCAGAAACACCATATATTTT
CDR3: CASSPVRNTIYF

J: TRBJ2-3
D: -
V: TRBV2
size: -
DNA: TGTGCCAGCTCCCTCAGGGTTAGCACAGATACGCAGTATTTT
CDR3: CASSLRVSTDTQYF

J: TRBJ1-3
D: TRBD1
V: TRBV6-5
size: -
DNA: TGTGCCAGCAGTTACACGACAGGGCTCGGAAACACCATATATTTT
CDR3: CASSYTTGLGNTIYF

J: TRBJ2-7
D: TRBD2
V: TRBV6-2/TRBV6-3
size: -
DNA: TGTGCCAGCAGTTACCAAGCGGGGGGCCATTACGAGCAGTACTTC
CDR3: CASSYQAGGHYEQYF